This TCR beta chain derives from a study of blood T cell repertoires in COVID-19. Background on the study: Donors in the United States, Italy and Spain gave samples during acute or convalescent COVID-19.

TCRdb's table, derived via immunoSEQ multiplex PCR, lists solely in-frame clones and lacks some. The table records more than 250,000 clones, approximately 90% of them present only once. The germline CDR1 and CDR2 sequences are SQVTM and ANQGSEA. Germline trimming cut 7 bases from V and 5 bases from J; bases unmatched to any gene: 17. There are 17 residues in the CDR3. The chain couples TRBV29-1 to TRBJ1-2; the match to TRBD1 covers 12 bases. The clonotype was recovered from a woman younger than 35 who had recovered from COVID-19. The sample taken for sequencing was PBMCs or T cells enriched from blood (not recorded which). The CDR3 coding sequence is TGCAGCGGCGGACCGGGACAGGGGGCGATTTCGGGATATGGCTACACCTTC. This sequence encodes CSGGPGQGAISGYGYTF.